This T cell receptor beta chain comes out of a study of blood T cell repertoires in COVID-19. Using immunoSEQ multiplex PCR, the repertoire was profiled, and TCRdb retains in-frame clones only, with some absent. The table shows approximately 330,000 clones, with around 86% occurring only once. Germline CDR1 MNHEY, CDR2 SVGAGI. The junction had 10 bases not matched to a gene; V was cut back by 8 bases and J by 12 bases. The CDR3 contains 13 residues. J is TRBJ2-1 and V is TRBV6-5; TRBD1 agrees at 10 bases. Sequenced: PBMCs or T cells enriched from blood (not recorded which). The sequence was collected from a woman aged 35 to 49 with acute COVID-19. CDR3: CASGRQGASMQFF. In nucleotides, the CDR3 is TGTGCCAGCGGGAGACAGGGGGCGTCCATGCAGTTCTTC.